This T cell receptor beta chain emerged from a study of T cell responses to AZD1222 COVID-19 vaccine. Study in general: Second-dose groups at about 4 or about 12 weeks were pooled.

Whole-study findings and limits: Baseline seropositivity occurred in only a handful of AZD1222 recipients. Donors in the cohort were predominantly white British and more often female, and clonal diversity was possibly underestimated. Close to half of all spike-specific TCRs reportedly target regions of the variants that are unmutated.

Notes on this clone: The antigen is not known.

Trimming took off 0 bases at V and 0 bases at J, with 15 bases between the two ends. Germline CDR1 MNHEY, CDR2 SVGEGT. The CDR3 covers 18 residues. Here immunoSEQ multiplex PCR was the method, and the copy in TCRdb shows in-frame clones only, minus some. The repertoire has over 150,000 clones, 75% to 90% of them found once; the top ten carry approximately 6.9%. The rearrangement links TRBV6-2 or TRBV6-3 to TRBJ1-5, with D possibly being TRBD1 (5 bases). Source: peripheral blood, taken on day 0 of AZD1222 vaccination. This sequence was found in an adult in good health. CDR3 sequence reads: CASSYSRTSVGSNQPQHF. In DNA, the CDR3 is TGTGCCAGCAGTTACTCGAGGACATCGGTTGGTAGCAATCAGCCCCAGCATTTT.